The rows below give T cell receptor beta chains drawn from one sample of a study of blood T cell repertoires in COVID-19. Method: immunoSEQ multiplex PCR; TCRdb's copy keeps in-frame clones and lacks some. The sample consists of fewer than 300,000 clones, about four fifths of them appearing once. What was sequenced was peripheral blood. These receptors originate from a man older than 75 with acute or convalescent COVID-19. Each CDR3 is given without its conserved first and last residue.

CDR3	V	J
ASSKALTGVDYSNQPQH	TRBV21-1	TRBJ1-5
ASSYETSGQETQY	TRBV6-2/TRBV6-3	TRBJ2-5
ASSSTPGQGGEKLF	TRBV7-2	TRBJ1-4
ASSTRTGLLSYEQY	TRBV14	TRBJ2-7
ASSEAGRSEAF	TRBV2	TRBJ1-1
ASTPEPQQIGDTQY	TRBV4-1	TRBJ2-3
ASSFDRFGEKLF	TRBV7-2	TRBJ1-4
ASSLDRGREQY	TRBV14	TRBJ2-7
ASSAEAANEQF	TRBV2	TRBJ2-1
ASSLAAGGGPGNTIY	TRBV11-3	TRBJ1-3